This T cell receptor (beta chain) was observed in a study of cytomegalovirus exposure and HLA in healthy donors. The PCR employed 60 Vbeta primers together with 13 Jbeta primers. Here immunoSEQ multiplex PCR was the method, and the copy in TCRdb shows in-frame clones only, minus some. In all, the sample yields 200,000 or so clones. This CDR3 has 15 residues. The V gene's germline CDR1 is SGHRS and CDR2 YFSETQ. Germline trimming cut 0 bases from V and 3 bases from J; bases unmatched to any gene: 2. Sequencing used PBMCs. The V gene is TRBV5-1, the J gene TRBJ2-1; 8 bases align to TRBD1. The TCR originated in a boy aged 5-17 years in good health and CMV-seronegative. This CDR3 reads CASSLDGTGYNEQFF. CDR3 DNA: TGCGCCAGCAGCTTGGACGGGACAGGCTACAATGAGCAGTTCTTC.